This T cell receptor (beta chain) came from a study of cytomegalovirus exposure and HLA in healthy donors. General study points: TCR beta chains associated with HLA were, in a later analysis, more clonally expanded than equally common others. In a later analysis, specific HLA alleles were associated with around 17,000 TCR beta sequences at a 0.05 false discovery rate. In vitro checks showed that a few CMV-associated chains really do target CMV antigens.

Germline CDR1 reads SGHTA; CDR2 reads FQGNSA. Trimming stripped 5 bases from V and 7 bases from J, with 12 bases between. There are 14 residues in the CDR3. As concerns this clone: Its matching antigen is unknown.

The PCR employed 60 Vbeta primers together with 13 Jbeta primers. The assay was immunoSEQ multiplex PCR, and TCRdb's table has in-frame clones only and misses some. The sample lists around 130,000 clones, about three quarters occurring once. The chain combines TRBV7-2 with TRBJ1-6, with no clear D. The clonotype was recovered from a human donor in good health. Sequenced input: PBMCs. CDR3 protein: CASSLRIANSPLHF. CDR3 nucleotides: TGTGCCAGCAGCCTGCGGATAGCCAATTCACCCCTCCACTTT.